The clone carrying this T cell receptor beta chain showed up just once. Its antigen is as yet unknown. Some clones are missing from TCRdb's copy, which holds only in-frame ones; the method was immunoSEQ multiplex PCR. The sample has tens of thousands of clones; about 85% are singletons. The CDR3 is 13 amino acids. V was cut by 7 bases and J by 2 bases, with 10 bases left in between. Germline CDR1 reads MDHEN; CDR2 reads SYDVKM. This sample stems from a study of OX40 agonist ivuxolimab in advanced cancers. Study in general: Ivuxolimab is an agonistic anti-OX40 (CD134) antibody, and patients were treated with it. There were three patients with partial responses, one having hepatocellular carcinoma and two cutaneous melanoma.

General study points: Fewer expanded clones were found on average in CD4+ than in CD8+ T cells. Partial responders at 0.1-3.0 mg/kg showed near-lowest clonal expansion.

The receptor's source is an adult with an advanced solid tumor such as melanoma, head and neck, liver or kidney cancer. The rearrangement uses TRBV28 and TRBJ2-3; no firm D call. The input for sequencing was CD4+ or CD8+ T cells sorted from blood, taken in a trial of the OX40 agonist ivuxolimab. The DNA for the CDR3 is TGTGCCAGCACCCCTGGGAACACAGATACGCAGTATTTT. This sequence encodes CASTPGNTDTQYF.